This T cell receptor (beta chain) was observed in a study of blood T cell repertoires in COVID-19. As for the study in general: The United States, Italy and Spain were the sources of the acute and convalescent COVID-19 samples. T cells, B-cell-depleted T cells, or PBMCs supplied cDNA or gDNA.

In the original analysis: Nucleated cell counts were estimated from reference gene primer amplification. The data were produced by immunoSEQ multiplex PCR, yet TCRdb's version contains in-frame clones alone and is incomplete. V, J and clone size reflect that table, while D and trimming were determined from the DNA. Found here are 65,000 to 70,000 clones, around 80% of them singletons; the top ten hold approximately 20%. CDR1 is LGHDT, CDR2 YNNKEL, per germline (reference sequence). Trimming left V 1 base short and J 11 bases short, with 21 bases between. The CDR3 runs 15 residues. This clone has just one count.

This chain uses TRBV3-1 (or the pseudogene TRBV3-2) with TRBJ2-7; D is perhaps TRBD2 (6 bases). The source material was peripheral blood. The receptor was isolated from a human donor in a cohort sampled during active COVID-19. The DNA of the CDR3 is TGTGCCAGCAGCCAAGGTCGGTTTGGAGCTAGCGTAGAGTACTTC. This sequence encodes CASSQGRFGASVEYF.